This T cell receptor (beta chain) was profiled in a study of T cell changes during pregnancy in multiple sclerosis (dated by TCRdb to the late 2010s). For the wider study: Changes in the T cell repertoire over the course of pregnancy were examined in this study in women with multiple sclerosis.

Libraries came from the immunoSEQ multiplex PCR assay. TCRdb mirrors the immuneACCESS table, restricted to in-frame sequences. Some clones are absent from its copies; in checked studies, under half trace to an unresolved V gene, and the reason for the others is unknown. This sample has 75,000 to 85,000 clones in its table, and 93% of those were observed once. The ten top clones hold roughly 2.5% of the sample. About this clone itself: Its antigen remains unidentified. Within one base of it there is no much larger clone, and no base qualities were kept.

This sequence originates from a female donor with multiple sclerosis, enrolled in a pregnancy study. Sequenced material: peripheral blood, taken in the second trimester of pregnancy.

The DNA reads as follows: TGTGCCAGCAGTTTAGTAGCGGGGGGTCCCGCCGGGGAGCTGTTTTTT. It translates as CASSLVAGGPAGELFF. This sequence uses TRBV27 and TRBJ2-2; 10 bases in between match TRBD2. The CDR3 measures 16 amino acids from cysteine to phenylalanine. Of the read, only the CDR3 DNA is kept; its 48 bases are in frame from base 1. The germline V gene (reference sequence) provides CDR1 MNHEY and CDR2 SMNVEV. V and J are trimmed by 2 bases and 6 bases, and the gene matches miss 6 bases of the junction.